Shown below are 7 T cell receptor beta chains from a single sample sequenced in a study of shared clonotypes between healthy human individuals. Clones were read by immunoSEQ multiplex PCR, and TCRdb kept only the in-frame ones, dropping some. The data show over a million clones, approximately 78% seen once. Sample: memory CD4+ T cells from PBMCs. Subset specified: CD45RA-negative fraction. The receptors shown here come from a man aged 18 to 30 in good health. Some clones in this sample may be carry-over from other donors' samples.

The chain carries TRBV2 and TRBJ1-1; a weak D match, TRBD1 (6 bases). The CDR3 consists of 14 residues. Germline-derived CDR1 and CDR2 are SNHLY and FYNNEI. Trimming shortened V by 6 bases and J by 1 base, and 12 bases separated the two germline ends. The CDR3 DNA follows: TGTGCCAGCAGGTTGGACAGTGCGAACACTGAAGCTTTCTTT. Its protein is CASRLDSANTEAFF.

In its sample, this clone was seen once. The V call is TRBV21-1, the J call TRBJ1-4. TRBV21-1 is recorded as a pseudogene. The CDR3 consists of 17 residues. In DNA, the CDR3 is TGTGCCAGCAGCAACCTCTGTGGGGGAGCAACTAATGAAAAACTGTTTTTT. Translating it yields CASSNLCGGATNEKLFF.

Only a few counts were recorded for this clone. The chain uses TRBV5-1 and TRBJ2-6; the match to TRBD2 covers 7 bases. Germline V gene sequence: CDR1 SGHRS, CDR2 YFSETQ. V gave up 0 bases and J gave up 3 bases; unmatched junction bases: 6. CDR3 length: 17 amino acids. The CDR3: CASSLVPAGDGANVLTF. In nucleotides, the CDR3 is TGCGCCAGCAGCTTGGTACCCGCGGGGGATGGGGCCAACGTCCTGACTTTC.

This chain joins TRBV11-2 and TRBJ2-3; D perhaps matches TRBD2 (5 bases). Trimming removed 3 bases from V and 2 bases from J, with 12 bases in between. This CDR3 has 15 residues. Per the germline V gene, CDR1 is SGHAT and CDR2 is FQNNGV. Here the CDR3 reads CASSFGGLSTDTQYF. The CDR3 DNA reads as TGTGCCAGCAGCTTTGGCGGGCTTTCCACAGATACGCAGTATTTT.

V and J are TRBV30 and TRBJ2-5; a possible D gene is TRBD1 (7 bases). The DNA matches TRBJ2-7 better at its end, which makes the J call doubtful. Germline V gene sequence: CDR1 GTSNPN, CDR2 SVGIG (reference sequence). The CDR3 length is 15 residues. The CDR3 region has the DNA TGTGCCTGGAGTCAGGGGGACTTCATCAACTACGAGCAGTACTTC. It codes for CAWSQGDFINYEQYF.

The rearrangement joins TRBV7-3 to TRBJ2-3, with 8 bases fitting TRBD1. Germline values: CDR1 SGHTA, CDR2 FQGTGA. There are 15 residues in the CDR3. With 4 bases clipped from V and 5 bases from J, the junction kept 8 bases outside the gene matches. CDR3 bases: TGTGCCAGCAGCTCACAGGGGGACGGAAAAGATACGCAGTATTTT. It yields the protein CASSSQGDGKDTQYF.

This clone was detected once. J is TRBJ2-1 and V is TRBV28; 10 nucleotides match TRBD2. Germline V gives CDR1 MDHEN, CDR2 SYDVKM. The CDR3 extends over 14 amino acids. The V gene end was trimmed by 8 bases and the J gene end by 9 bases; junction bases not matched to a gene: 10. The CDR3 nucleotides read TGTGCCAGCCTTAGGCTAGCGGGAGCGGGTGAGCAGTTCTTC. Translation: CASLRLAGAGEQFF.